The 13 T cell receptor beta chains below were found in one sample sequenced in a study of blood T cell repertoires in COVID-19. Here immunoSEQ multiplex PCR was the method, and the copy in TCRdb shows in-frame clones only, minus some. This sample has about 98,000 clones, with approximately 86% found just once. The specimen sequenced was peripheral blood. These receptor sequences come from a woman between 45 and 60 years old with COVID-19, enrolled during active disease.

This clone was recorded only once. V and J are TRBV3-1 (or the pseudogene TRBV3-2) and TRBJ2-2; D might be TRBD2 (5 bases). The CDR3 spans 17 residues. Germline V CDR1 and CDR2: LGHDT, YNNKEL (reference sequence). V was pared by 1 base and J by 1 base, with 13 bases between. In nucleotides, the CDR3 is TGTGCCAGCAGCCAAGCGGGATCAAGTGTGAACACCGGGGAGCTGTTTTTT. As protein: CASSQAGSSVNTGELFF.

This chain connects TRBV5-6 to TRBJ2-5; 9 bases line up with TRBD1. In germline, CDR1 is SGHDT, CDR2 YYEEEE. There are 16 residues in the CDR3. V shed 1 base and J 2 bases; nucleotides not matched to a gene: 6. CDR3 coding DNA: TGTGCCAGCAGCTTGTACCGGGACAGGGTACAAGAGACCCAGTACTTC. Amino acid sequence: CASSLYRDRVQETQYF.

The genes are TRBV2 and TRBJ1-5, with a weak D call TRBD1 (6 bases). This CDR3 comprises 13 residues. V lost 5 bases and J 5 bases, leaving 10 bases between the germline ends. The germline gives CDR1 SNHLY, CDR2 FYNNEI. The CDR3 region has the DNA TGTGCCAGCAGTCCCGGACAGTATCAGCCCCAGCATTTT. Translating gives CASSPGQYQPQHF. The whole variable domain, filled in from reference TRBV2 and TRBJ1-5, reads EPEVTQTPSHQVTQMGQEVILRCVPISNHLYFYWYRQILGQKVEFLVSFYNNEISEKSEIFDDQFSVERPDGSNFTLKIRSTKLEDSAMYFCASSPGQYQPQHFGDGTRLSIL.

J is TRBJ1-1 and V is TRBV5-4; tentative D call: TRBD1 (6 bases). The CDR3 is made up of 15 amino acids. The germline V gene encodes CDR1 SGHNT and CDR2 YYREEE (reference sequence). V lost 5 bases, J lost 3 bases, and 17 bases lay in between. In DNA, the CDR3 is TGTGCCAGCAGACCAGGGGTTATTAAGGACACTGAAGCTTTCTTT. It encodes CASRPGVIKDTEAFF.

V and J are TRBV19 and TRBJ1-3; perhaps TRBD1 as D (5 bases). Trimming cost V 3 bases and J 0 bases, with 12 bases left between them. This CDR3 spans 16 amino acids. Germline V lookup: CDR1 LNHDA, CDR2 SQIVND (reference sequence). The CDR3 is CASSIARVYSGNTIYF. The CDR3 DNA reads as TGTGCCAGTAGTATTGCCAGGGTCTACTCTGGAAACACCATATATTTT.

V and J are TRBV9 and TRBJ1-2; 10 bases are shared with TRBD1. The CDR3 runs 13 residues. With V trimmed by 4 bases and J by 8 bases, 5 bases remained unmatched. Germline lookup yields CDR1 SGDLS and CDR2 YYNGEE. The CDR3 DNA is TGTGCCAGCAGCTCAGACAGGGGGCTCGGCTACACCTTC. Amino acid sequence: CASSSDRGLGYTF.

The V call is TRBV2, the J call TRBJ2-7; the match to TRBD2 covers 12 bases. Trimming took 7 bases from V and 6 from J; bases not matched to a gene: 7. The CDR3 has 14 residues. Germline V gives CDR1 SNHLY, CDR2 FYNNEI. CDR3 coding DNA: TGTGCCAGCATCAAACTAGCGGGGGGCGGCGAGCAGTACTTC. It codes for CASIKLAGGGEQYF.

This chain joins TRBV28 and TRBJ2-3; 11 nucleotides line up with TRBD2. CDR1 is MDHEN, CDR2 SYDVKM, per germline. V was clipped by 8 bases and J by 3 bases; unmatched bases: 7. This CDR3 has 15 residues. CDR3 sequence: CASGTSGGPTDTQYF. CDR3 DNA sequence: TGTGCCAGCGGAACTAGCGGGGGCCCGACAGATACGCAGTATTTT.

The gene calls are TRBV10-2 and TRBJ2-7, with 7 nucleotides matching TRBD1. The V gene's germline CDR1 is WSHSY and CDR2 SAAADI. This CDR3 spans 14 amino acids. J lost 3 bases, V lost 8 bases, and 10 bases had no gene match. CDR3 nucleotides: TGCGCCAGCGCCCGGGACAGTTCCAGCTACGAGCAGTACTTC. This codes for CASARDSSSYEQYF.

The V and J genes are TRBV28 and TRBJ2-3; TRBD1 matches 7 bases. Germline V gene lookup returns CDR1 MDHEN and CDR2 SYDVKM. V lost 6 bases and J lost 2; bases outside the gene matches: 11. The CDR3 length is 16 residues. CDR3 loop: CASRFTTGDPTDTQYF. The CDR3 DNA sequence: TGTGCCAGCAGGTTCACTACAGGGGATCCCACAGATACGCAGTATTTT.

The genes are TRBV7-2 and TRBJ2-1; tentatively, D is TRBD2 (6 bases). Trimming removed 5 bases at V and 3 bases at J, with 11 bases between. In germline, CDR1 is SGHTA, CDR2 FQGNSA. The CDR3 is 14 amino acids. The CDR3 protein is CASSTLRGYNEQFF. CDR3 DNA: TGTGCCAGCAGCACCCTGCGGGGCTACAATGAGCAGTTCTTC.

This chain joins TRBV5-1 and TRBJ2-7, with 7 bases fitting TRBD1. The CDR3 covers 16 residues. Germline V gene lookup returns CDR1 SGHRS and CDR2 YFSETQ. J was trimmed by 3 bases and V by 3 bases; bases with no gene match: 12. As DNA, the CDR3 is TGCGCCAGCAGCTCTACCCCCGGGACAGCTTTCTACGAGCAGTACTTC. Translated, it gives CASSSTPGTAFYEQYF. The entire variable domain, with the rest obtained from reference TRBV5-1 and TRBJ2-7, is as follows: KAGVTQTPRYLIKTRGQQVTLSCSPISGHRSVSWYQQTPGQGLQFLFEYFSETQRNKGNFPGRFSGRQFSNSRSEMNVSTLELGDSALYLCASSSTPGTAFYEQYFGPGTRLTVT.

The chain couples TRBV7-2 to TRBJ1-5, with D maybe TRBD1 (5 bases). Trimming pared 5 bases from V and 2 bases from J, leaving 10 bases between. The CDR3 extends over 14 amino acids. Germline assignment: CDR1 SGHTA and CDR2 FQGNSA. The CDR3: CASSPGGGNQPQHF. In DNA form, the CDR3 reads TGTGCCAGCAGCCCGGGGGGTGGCAATCAGCCCCAGCATTTT.